Listed below are T cell receptor beta chains from one sample, sequenced in a study of shared clonotypes between healthy human individuals. Generated by immunoSEQ multiplex PCR, the TCRdb table keeps only in-frame clones and is missing some. The repertoire holds about 590,000 clones, with roughly 96% as singletons. The sample comprised naive CD8+ T cells sorted from blood. The source is a woman in her thirties in good health. Each CDR3 is given without its conserved first and last residue.

TRBV28	TRBJ1-1	ASSPTPWTEAF
TRBV5-8	TRBJ1-3	ASSLEGQGGSSGNTIY
TRBV20-1	TRBJ2-7	SALVGREQY
TRBV9	TRBJ2-1	ASSTYTWASGYNEQF
TRBV19	TRBJ2-1	ASSHLGVSGTSGDNEQF
TRBV21-1	TRBJ2-1	ASSKEERAETLTSGGYNEQF
TRBV4-2	TRBJ2-7	ASSQLFGRDSYEQY
TRBV7-8	TRBJ2-3	ASSLEVGSGDTQY
TRBV27	TRBJ2-1	ASGANNEQF
TRBV28	TRBJ2-7	ASSPTGYPYEQY
TRBV29-1	TRBJ2-1	SVVGTGRYNEQF
TRBV11-3	TRBJ1-1	ASSLVPPTGEDTEAF
TRBV13	TRBJ1-2	ASNGRALGLGYGYT
TRBV5-6	TRBJ2-1	ASSLERGEQF
TRBV27	TRBJ2-1	ASSFGRTGVEQF
TRBV5-4	TRBJ2-7	ASSFDRGAYEQY
TRBV5-4	TRBJ2-7	ASSLAQGFEQY
TRBV11-2	TRBJ2-7	ASSFAGTPYEQY
TRBV5-6	TRBJ2-7	ASSFGGPYEQY
TRBV14	TRBJ2-1	ASSQAGTIMYNEQF
TRBV29-1	TRBJ2-1	SVDGQGKTYNEQF
TRBV9	TRBJ2-7	ASSVGRDLNYEQY
TRBV9	TRBJ2-2	ASSDPSGSLAGELF
TRBV7-2	TRBJ2-1	ASKKGLAGVVNEQF
TRBV4-2	TRBJ2-7	ASSQDAIGGYEQY
TRBV27	TRBJ2-3	ASSLSRGTDTQY
TRBV30	TRBJ2-1	AWRDVSDEQF
TRBV11-2	TRBJ2-2	ASSNSRVWTGELF
TRBV29-1	TRBJ2-1	SVVLREGPIEQF
TRBV7-3	TRBJ2-7	ASSLTAKTGIPYEQY
TRBV29-1	TRBJ2-1	SVEYPASGSSTPTYNEQF
TRBV28	TRBJ1-2	ASEGANYGYT
TRBV28	TRBJ2-2	ASSWRGITGELF
TRBV27	TRBJ2-7	ASSLPPWQY
TRBV27	TRBJ1-5	ASRGTTNQPQH
TRBV19	TRBJ2-2	ASRSPFRENTGELF
TRBV11-2	TRBJ1-2	ASSLVGDRYGYT
TRBV7-8	TRBJ1-2	ASSLGTGTADGYT
TRBV9	TRBJ2-1	ASSGVRASSYNEQF
TRBV4-1	TRBJ2-5	ASSPPSPNQY
TRBV5-1	TRBJ2-1	ASSLGTGGLKALNEQF
TRBV2	TRBJ1-1	ASSEGAGAF
TRBV9	TRBJ1-2	ASSGYRDPGYGYT
TRBV7-6	TRBJ2-3	ASSLDYSGVGTDTQY
TRBV28	TRBJ2-2	AIWRGEGELF
TRBV5-4	TRBJ2-1	ASSSLDKYNEQF
TRBV10-1	TRBJ1-5	ASSGRGGQPQH
TRBV7-2	TRBJ1-5	ASSFPTGDQPQH
TRBV19	TRBJ2-3	ASSIGPWTSGRTDTQY
TRBV11-2	TRBJ2-2	ASSFGLAVANTGELF
TRBV5-1	TRBJ2-1	ASSYGWSSYNEQF
TRBV13	TRBJ2-5	ASSNIGLAGEETQY
TRBV27	TRBJ2-2	ASSPRASVENTGELF
TRBV7-9	TRBJ1-5	ASSFGGLNQPQH
TRBV10-2	TRBJ2-1	ASSEARVEQF
TRBV10-2	TRBJ2-5	ASSEENGETQY
TRBV7-8	TRBJ2-7	ASSPTGRSYEQY
TRBV27	TRBJ1-2	ASSLSLSGALYGYT
TRBV6-5	TRBJ1-5	ASSPQGYSNQPQH